This T cell receptor beta chain was found in a study of CD8+ T cells in alopecia areata. In regard to this clone: Its antigen is not known.

Germline V gene sequence: CDR1 GTSNPN, CDR2 SVGIG (reference sequence). V lost 3 bases and J lost 5; bases outside the gene matches: 10. This CDR3 is built from 16 residues. Following RNA extraction, reverse transcription yielded cDNA that acted as the sequencing template. Clones were read by immunoSEQ multiplex PCR, and TCRdb kept only the in-frame ones, dropping some. Seen here are over 150,000 clones, about 60% observed once, and the top ten hold over 12%. Treatment given: oral pan-JAK inhibitor, 5-10 mg twice daily. Cell sorting was applied to PBMCs, and CD4+ and CD8+ T cells were collected. The study's findings and limits: While tofacitinib was given, many expanded lesional clones persisted in scalp and blood.

The sequences come from CD4+ T cells sorted from blood, collected at week 24, from a patient treated with tofacitinib. This clonotype originated in a human donor with alopecia areata. This chain joins TRBV30 and TRBJ2-1; 10 bases fit TRBD2. CDR3 amino acids: CAWRVLSSGGNNEQFF. CDR3 coding DNA: TGTGCCTGGAGAGTGTTGTCTAGCGGGGGCAACAATGAGCAGTTCTTC. The entire variable domain, with the rest obtained from reference TRBV30 and TRBJ2-1, is as follows: SQTIHQWPATLVQPVGSPLSLECTVEGTSNPNLYWYRQAAGRGLQLLFYSVGIGQISSEVPQNLSASRPQDRQFILSSKKLLLSDSGFYLCAWRVLSSGGNNEQFFGPGTRLTVL.